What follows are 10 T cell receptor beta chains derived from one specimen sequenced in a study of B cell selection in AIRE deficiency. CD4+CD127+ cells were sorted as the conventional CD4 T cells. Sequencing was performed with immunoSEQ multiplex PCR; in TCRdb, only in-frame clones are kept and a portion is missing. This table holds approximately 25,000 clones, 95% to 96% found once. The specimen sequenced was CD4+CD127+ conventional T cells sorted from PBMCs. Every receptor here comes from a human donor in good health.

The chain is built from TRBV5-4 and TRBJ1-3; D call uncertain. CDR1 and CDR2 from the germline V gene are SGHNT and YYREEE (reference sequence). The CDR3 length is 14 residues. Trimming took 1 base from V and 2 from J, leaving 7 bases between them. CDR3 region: CASSLSLAGNTIYF. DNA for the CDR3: TGTGCCAGCAGCTTGAGCTTGGCTGGAAACACCATATATTTT.

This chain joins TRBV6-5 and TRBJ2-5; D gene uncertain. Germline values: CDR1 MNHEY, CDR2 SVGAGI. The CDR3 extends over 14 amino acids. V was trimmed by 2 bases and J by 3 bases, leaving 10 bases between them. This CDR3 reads CASSYGSRKETQYF. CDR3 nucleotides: TGTGCCAGCAGTTACGGTTCAAGGAAAGAGACCCAGTACTTC.

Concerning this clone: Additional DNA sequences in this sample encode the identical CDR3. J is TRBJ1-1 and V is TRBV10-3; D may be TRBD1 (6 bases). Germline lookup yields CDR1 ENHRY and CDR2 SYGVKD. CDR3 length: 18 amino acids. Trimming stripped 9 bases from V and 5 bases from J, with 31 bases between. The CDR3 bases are TGTGCCATTTCCGAAAGGGGGGGGGACCCAATAAGAATGACTGAAGCTTTCTTT. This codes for CAISERGGDPIRMTEAFF.

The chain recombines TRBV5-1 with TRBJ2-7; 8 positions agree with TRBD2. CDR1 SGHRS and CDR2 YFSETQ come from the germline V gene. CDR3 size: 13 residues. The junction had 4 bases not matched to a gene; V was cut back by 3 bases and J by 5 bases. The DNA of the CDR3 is TGCGCCAGCAGCTCCGGACTAGCTGACGAGCAGTACTTC. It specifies CASSSGLADEQYF.

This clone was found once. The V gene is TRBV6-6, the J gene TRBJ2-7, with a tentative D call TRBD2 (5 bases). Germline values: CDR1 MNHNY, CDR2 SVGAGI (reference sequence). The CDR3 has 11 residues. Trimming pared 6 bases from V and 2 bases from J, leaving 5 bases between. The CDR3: CASSGAYEQYF. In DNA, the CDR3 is TGTGCCAGCAGCGGGGCCTACGAGCAGTACTTC.

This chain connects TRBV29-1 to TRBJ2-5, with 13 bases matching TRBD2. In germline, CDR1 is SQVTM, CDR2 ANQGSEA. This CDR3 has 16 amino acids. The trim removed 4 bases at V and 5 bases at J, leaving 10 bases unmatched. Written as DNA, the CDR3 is TGCAGCGTTGGATTCGGGGGGACTAGCGGGAAGGAGACCCAGTACTTC. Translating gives CSVGFGGTSGKETQYF.

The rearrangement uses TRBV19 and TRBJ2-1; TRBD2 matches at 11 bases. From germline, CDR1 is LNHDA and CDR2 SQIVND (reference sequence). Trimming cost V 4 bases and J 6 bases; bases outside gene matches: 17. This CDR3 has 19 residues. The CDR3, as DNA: TGTGCCAGTAGTACCGTCTTAGCGGGAGGGCCTGGTAAGTCCAATGAGCAGTTCTTC. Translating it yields CASSTVLAGGPGKSNEQFF.

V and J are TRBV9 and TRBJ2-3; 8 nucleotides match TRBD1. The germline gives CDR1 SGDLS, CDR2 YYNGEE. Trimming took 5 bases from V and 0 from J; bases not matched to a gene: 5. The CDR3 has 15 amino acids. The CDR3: CASSGQGASTDTQYF. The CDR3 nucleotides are TGTGCCAGCAGTGGCCAGGGGGCTAGCACAGATACGCAGTATTTT.

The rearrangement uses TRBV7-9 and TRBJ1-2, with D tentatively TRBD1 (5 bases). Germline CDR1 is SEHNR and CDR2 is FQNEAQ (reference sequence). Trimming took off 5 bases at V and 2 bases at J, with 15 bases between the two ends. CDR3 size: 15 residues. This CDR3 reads CASSIGTGRNYGYTF. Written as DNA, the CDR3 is TGTGCCAGCAGCATCGGGACGGGACGGAACTATGGCTACACCTTC.

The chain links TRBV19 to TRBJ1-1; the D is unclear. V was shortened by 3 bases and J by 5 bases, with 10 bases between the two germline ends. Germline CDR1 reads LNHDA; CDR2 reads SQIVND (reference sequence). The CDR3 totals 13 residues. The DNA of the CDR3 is TGTGCCAGTAGTATGGGGTATGGGACTGAAGCTTTCTTT. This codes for CASSMGYGTEAFF.